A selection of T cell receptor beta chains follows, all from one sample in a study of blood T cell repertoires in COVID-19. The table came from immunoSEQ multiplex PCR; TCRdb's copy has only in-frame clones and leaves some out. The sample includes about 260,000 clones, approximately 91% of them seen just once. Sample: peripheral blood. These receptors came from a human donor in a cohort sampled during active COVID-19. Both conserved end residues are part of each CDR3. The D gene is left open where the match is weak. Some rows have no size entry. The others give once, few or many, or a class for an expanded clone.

TGTGCCAGCAGCTTGACAGGGTTGGGCAATCAGCCCCAGCATTTT | CASSLTGLGNQPQHF | TRBJ1-5 | . | TRBV2 | TRBD1
TGCAGCGTGCAAACCGGGACAGGCAACACCGGGGAGCTGTTTTTT | CSVQTGTGNTGELFF | TRBJ2-2 | . | TRBV29-1 | TRBD1
TGTGCCAGCCTGGGACAGAGCCAAGAGACCCAGTACTTC | CASLGQSQETQYF | TRBJ2-5 | . | TRBV18 | TRBD1
TGCGCCAGCAGCCCCGCACTAGCGGGGGGGTTTACTAGCACAGATACGCAGTATTTT | CASSPALAGGFTSTDTQYF | TRBJ2-3 | . | TRBV10-2 | TRBD2
TGTGCCACCAGTGACTCCGGGACAGGGGATCGTCTGCAAGAGACCCAGTACTTC | CATSDSGTGDRLQETQYF | TRBJ2-5 | . | TRBV24-1 | TRBD1
TGTGCCAGCAGCATAATTTCCGCGGGGGGGGCCCCCAAAAACATTCAGTACTTC | CASSIISAGGAPKNIQYF | TRBJ2-4 | . | TRBV21-1 | .
TGTGCCAGCAGCGCGAGCAAATACGGGACAGATCTCGAGCAGTACTTC | CASSASKYGTDLEQYF | TRBJ2-7 | . | TRBV9 | TRBD1
TGTGCCAGCAGCCAAGGGGGGACAGGGAATGAAAAACTGTTTTTT | CASSQGGTGNEKLFF | TRBJ1-4 | . | TRBV7-2 | TRBD1
TGCGCCAGCAGCTTGGGGGGAGGCCAGCCCCAGCATTTT | CASSLGGGQPQHF | TRBJ1-5 | . | TRBV5-1 | .
TGTGCCAGTAGTATTAGTCGAAGCAATCAGCCCCAGCATTTT | CASSISRSNQPQHF | TRBJ1-5 | . | TRBV19 | .
TGTGCCAGCAGCTTAGAGGCTAGCGGGCTTTACAATGAGCAGTTCTTC | CASSLEASGLYNEQFF | TRBJ2-1 | . | TRBV7-9 | TRBD2
TGTGCCACCGGGGGACATGCAGAGGTAGATAGCAATCAGCCCCAGCATTTT | CATGGHAEVDSNQPQHF | TRBJ1-5 | . | TRBV24-1 | .
TGTGCCAGCACCTACAAACGGACTGTAGCCAAAAACATTCAGTACTTC | CASTYKRTVAKNIQYF | TRBJ2-4 | . | TRBV6-6 | .
TGCGCCAGCAGCGGACAGGGGGCGCACACTGAAGCTTTCTTT | CASSGQGAHTEAFF | TRBJ1-1 | . | TRBV5-1 | TRBD1
TGTGCCATCAGTGAGTCTTCCCGGACTAGCATGTACTTC | CAISESSRTSMYF | TRBJ2-7 | . | TRBV10-3 | TRBD2
TGTGCCACCAGTGATCTGGGACTAGCGGACTACAATGAGCAGTTCTTC | CATSDLGLADYNEQFF | TRBJ2-1 | . | TRBV24-1 | TRBD2
TGTGCCAGCAGCTTCTCTCTGTCGGGACAGGGGGGCGCCAGCTCTGGAAACACCATATATTTT | CASSFSLSGQGGASSGNTIYF | TRBJ1-3 | . | TRBV7-8 | TRBD1
TGTGCCAGCAGTGAACGTGGACAGGTGAACACTGAAGCTTTCTTT | CASSERGQVNTEAFF | TRBJ1-1 | few | TRBV6-1 | TRBD1
TGTGCCAGCAGTGACTGGTCGACAGGGAGCAATGAGCAGTTCTTC | CASSDWSTGSNEQFF | TRBJ2-1 | . | TRBV6-4 | TRBD1
TGCGCCAGCAGTGACCCTCTTTACGAGCAGTACTTC | CASSDPLYEQYF | TRBJ2-7 | . | TRBV10-1 | .
TGTGCCAGCAGCCAAACAGGGGGCTTAGCTTTCTTT | CASSQTGGLAFF | TRBJ1-1 | . | TRBV7-9 | TRBD1
TGTGCCAGCAGCCGGACATCCTACGAGCAGTACTTC | CASSRTSYEQYF | TRBJ2-7 | . | TRBV28 | .
TGTGCCAGTAGATCCGGAGCCGCCGAAAAACTGTTTTTT | CASRSGAAEKLFF | TRBJ1-4 | . | TRBV19 | .
TGTGCCAGCAGTTCAATTACGGGTGAAAAACTGTTTTTT | CASSSITGEKLFF | TRBJ1-4 | . | TRBV28 | .
TGCAGTGCTAGTGGGACTAGCGGGAGTATTGGAGAGACCCAGTACTTC | CSASGTSGSIGETQYF | TRBJ2-5 | . | TRBV20-1 | TRBD2
TGTGCCAGCAGTTTAGTGGGGGGGAACACTGAAGCTTTCTTT | CASSLVGGNTEAFF | TRBJ1-1 | . | TRBV27 | .
TGTGCCAGCAGTGGGGACAGGGGGCTTACAGATACGCAGTATTTT | CASSGDRGLTDTQYF | TRBJ2-3 | few | TRBV2 | TRBD1
TGTGCCAGCAGCCTCGATACAGGCACTGAAGCTTTCTTT | CASSLDTGTEAFF | TRBJ1-1 | . | TRBV6-2/TRBV6-3 | .
TGTGCCAGCAGCCCCGGACTAGCGGACCGCTCCTACAATGAGCAGTTCTTC | CASSPGLADRSYNEQFF | TRBJ2-1 | . | TRBV7-2 | TRBD2
TGTGCCAGCAGCTGGGACAGGAACTATGGCTACACCTTC | CASSWDRNYGYTF | TRBJ1-2 | few | TRBV12-3/TRBV12-4 | TRBD1
TGTGCCAGCTCACCAAATTCCGGGACAGTGACCAGCACTGAAGCTTTCTTT | CASSPNSGTVTSTEAFF | TRBJ1-1 | . | TRBV18 | TRBD1
TGTGCCACCAGTGACGATCCGGGACTCTCCTACGAGCAGTACTTC | CATSDDPGLSYEQYF | TRBJ2-7 | once | TRBV24-1 | .
TGTGCCAGCAGTTACGGGGGGGGAGGCAGCTATGGCTACACCTTC | CASSYGGGGSYGYTF | TRBJ1-2 | . | TRBV6-5 | .
TGTGCCAGCAGCTCCAGGACTAGCGGGAGTAACGAGCAGTACTTC | CASSSRTSGSNEQYF | TRBJ2-7 | . | TRBV4-2 | TRBD2
TGTGCCTGGAGTGGGGACAGCCATCCCTACGAGCAGTACTTC | CAWSGDSHPYEQYF | TRBJ2-7 | . | TRBV30 | TRBD1
TGTGCCAGCACCGAGGGGGAAGGTCCCAAAAACATTCAGTACTTC | CASTEGEGPKNIQYF | TRBJ2-4 | . | TRBV7-9 | .
TGTGCCAGCAGTCACATACTTCAGGGGGCCTATAATTCACCCCTCCACTTT | CASSHILQGAYNSPLHF | TRBJ1-6 | . | TRBV6-6 | TRBD1
TGTGCCAGCAGTTACCTGGGACAGGGGTCTAACTATGGCTACACCTTC | CASSYLGQGSNYGYTF | TRBJ1-2 | . | TRBV6-5 | TRBD1
TGTGCCAGCTCTGGAGTATATCGCAATCAGCCCCAGCATTTT | CASSGVYRNQPQHF | TRBJ1-5 | . | TRBV2 | .
TGCGCCAGCAGCCAAGAGGCGCCAGGGGCAGAAGGCTACGAGCAGTACTTC | CASSQEAPGAEGYEQYF | TRBJ2-7 | . | TRBV4-3 | .
TGTGCCAGCAGCTTACGTTTTCGGAACAGAACCGGAGGGTACGAGCAGTACTTC | CASSLRFRNRTGGYEQYF | TRBJ2-7 | . | TRBV11-3 | .
TGTGCCAGCAGTTATGCCAGGATTGATTATGGCTACACCTTC | CASSYARIDYGYTF | TRBJ1-2 | . | TRBV6-2/TRBV6-3 | .
TGCAGTGCTCGGCTAGGAGAGACCCAGTACTTC | CSARLGETQYF | TRBJ2-5 | once | TRBV20-1 | .
TGCGCCACCTCACCCAGCTCCTACAATGAGCAGTTCTTC | CATSPSSYNEQFF | TRBJ2-1 | . | TRBV5-1 | .
TGTGCCAGCAGTTGGGGGGAAGGTGAGCAGTACTTC | CASSWGEGEQYF | TRBJ2-7 | . | TRBV27 | .
TGTGCCAGCAGAGACTCGGGACAGCCTAGTGAGCAGTACTTC | CASRDSGQPSEQYF | TRBJ2-7 | . | TRBV2 | TRBD1
TGTGCCAGCAGCTTGAGGGGGTCCGGTGACGAGCAGTACTTC | CASSLRGSGDEQYF | TRBJ2-7 | . | TRBV7-9 | .
TGTGCCAGTAGCCCCGCAGGAGGACAGGTGAACTACGAGCAGTACTTC | CASSPAGGQVNYEQYF | TRBJ2-7 | once | TRBV19 | TRBD1
TGCGCCAGCAGCCCACAGGGGGAGACTTATGGCTACACCTTC | CASSPQGETYGYTF | TRBJ1-2 | . | TRBV5-1 | TRBD1
TGTGCCTGGAGTGTAGACAGGATTGGTCAGCCCCAGCATTTT | CAWSVDRIGQPQHF | TRBJ1-5 | . | TRBV30 | .
TGTGCCAGCAGCTCAGGGGCGGGAGAGACCCAGTACTTC | CASSSGAGETQYF | TRBJ2-5 | . | TRBV11-2 | .
TGTGCCAGTAGAGGGGAGGCTCTAGGCAATCAGCCCCAGCATTTT | CASRGEALGNQPQHF | TRBJ1-5 | few | TRBV19 | .
TGTGCCAGCAGTTTAGAAGGCAGGGGATTTGAGCAGTACTTC | CASSLEGRGFEQYF | TRBJ2-7 | . | TRBV28 | .
TGTGCCAGCGAACAGACTAACTATGGCTACACCTTC | CASEQTNYGYTF | TRBJ1-2 | . | TRBV6-5 | .
TGTGCCAGCAGCTATACCCCCACGACTAGCGGGAGTTGGCAAGAGACCCAGTACTTC | CASSYTPTTSGSWQETQYF | TRBJ2-5 | . | TRBV6-2/TRBV6-3 | TRBD2
TGCAGCGTTCCGACATTAACCGAGACCCAGTACTTC | CSVPTLTETQYF | TRBJ2-5 | once | TRBV29-1 | .